The T cell receptor (beta chain) under discussion was sequenced for a study of monozygotic twins with cystic fibrosis. Findings of the study overall: In 13 of 16 pairs, V gene usage was closest to the co-twin's. The repertoire was suggested to be naive-dominated, clonality median around 0.0095. Shared CDR3 numbers were not associated with age, concordance or severity. Monozygotic CF twin pairs shared significantly more nucleotide-identical clonotypes than unrelated CF individuals did.

Germline assignment: CDR1 GTSNPN and CDR2 SVGIG (reference sequence). Losses at the gene ends were 7 bases for V and 0 bases for J; bases not matched to a gene: 8. The CDR3 length is 14 residues. Libraries were prepared by immunoSEQ multiplex PCR; TCRdb keeps only in-frame clonotypes and omits some of them. Here the sample spans under 25,000 clones, about 97% being singletons. Turning to this clone: No antigen is known for it.

Sequenced sample: blood. The J gene is TRBJ2-7, the V gene TRBV30, with 8 positions matching TRBD2. The TCR comes from a girl between 10 and 17 years old with cystic fibrosis. The CDR3 loop is CASEGSGVSYEQYF. In DNA, the CDR3 is TGTGCCTCCGAAGGTAGCGGGGTCTCCTACGAGCAGTACTTC.